The clone carrying this TCR beta chain was picked up a small number of times. The antigen is not known. Scientists isolated CD4+ T cells after a roughly 9-day culture period ended. Vaccine recipients lacked prior SARS-CoV-2 infection and had negative nucleocapsid antibodies. A half-volume exchange with IL-2 medium occurred on days 3 and 7. Trimming shortened V by 2 bases and J by 5 bases, and 7 bases separated the two germline ends. This CDR3 is 13 amino acids long. CDR1 and CDR2 from the germline V gene are MNHEY and SVGAGI. This sample stems from a study of vaccination effects on CD4 cells after COVID-19. The overall study: Using viral peptide pools, the ViraFEST assay grew out antigen-specific CD4+ T cells prior to sequencing. Broader study findings: In the late period after vaccination, infection- and vaccine-induced clones contracted markedly.

The repertoire was sequenced with immunoSEQ multiplex PCR; TCRdb's copy has only in-frame clones and lacks some. The sample contains approximately 31,000 clones, about 73% of which appear only once. The chain employs TRBV6-5 and TRBJ1-5; no reliable D call. The clonotype originates from a human donor who received a COVID-19 vaccine. The specimen was CD4+ T cells from PBMCs cultured without peptide, collected before COVID-19 vaccination. The CDR3 protein is CASSYRTDQPQHF. The CDR3 coding sequence is TGTGCCAGCAGTTACAGGACTGATCAGCCCCAGCATTTT.